These 21 T cell receptor beta chains were sequenced from one sample in a study of T cells in Graves' hyperthyroidism and ophthalmopathy. Amplification of TCR beta CDR3 regions used RNA as the template. Researchers ran a first-round RT-PCR on the TCR CDR3 using the HTBI primer set. TCRdb processed the multiplex PCR reads anew with MiXCR; each CDR3 protein has one entry. Counted here are roughly 570,000 distinct CDR3 sequences, around 45% occurring once; the ten biggest clones make up around a fifth. Material for sequencing was peripheral blood or thyroid tissue (not recorded which). Receptor source: an adult woman with Graves' disease, either hyperthyroidism or ophthalmopathy (not recorded which).

This clonotype was seen at least ten times. The chain joins TRBV2 to TRBJ2-5; 9 nucleotides line up with TRBD2. J was trimmed by 2 bases and V by 7 bases; bases with no gene match: 8. In germline, CDR1 is SNHLY, CDR2 FYNNEI. The CDR3 runs 15 residues. CDR3 residues: CASINGLALQETQYF. In DNA, the CDR3 is TGTGCCAGCATCAACGGACTAGCGCTTCAAGAGACCCAGTACTTC.

V gene TRBV10-3 combines with J gene TRBJ2-1; D is uncertain. This CDR3 has 15 residues. Trimming removed 0 bases at V and 4 bases at J, with 10 bases between. Germline CDR1 reads ENHRY; CDR2 reads SYGVKD. The CDR3: CAISESTGGYNEQFF. The CDR3 nucleotides are TGTGCCATCAGTGAGTCCACGGGTGGGTACAATGAGCAGTTCTTC.

The chain joins TRBV7-8 to TRBJ2-5; D may be TRBD2 (7 bases). The germline V gene has CDR1 SGHVS and CDR2 FQNEAQ. V lost 4 bases, J lost 3 bases, and 18 bases lay in between. CDR3 length: 16 amino acids. In nucleotides, the CDR3 is TGTGCCAGCAGCTCCCCAAAGAGGGGGGGCGAAGAGACCCAGTACTTC. Translation: CASSSPKRGGEETQYF.

This clonotype was seen many times. V and J are TRBV29-1 and TRBJ2-7; D perhaps matches TRBD1 (6 bases). This CDR3 is 13 amino acids long. Germline V gives CDR1 SQVTM, CDR2 ANQGSEA. V was clipped by 6 bases and J by 3 bases, with 15 bases between them. The CDR3 reads CSVERGKDYEQYF. CDR3 nucleotide sequence: TGCAGCGTCGAAAGGGGGAAAGACTACGAGCAGTACTTC.

At least ten counts were recorded for this clonotype. The chain combines TRBV7-9 with TRBJ1-5, with D unclear. Germline assignment: CDR1 SEHNR and CDR2 FQNEAQ (reference sequence). Trimming pared 1 base from V and 3 bases from J, leaving 7 bases between. The CDR3 totals 14 residues. This CDR3 is CASSLGHDNQPQHF. The CDR3 DNA is TGTGCCAGCAGCTTAGGACACGACAATCAGCCCCAGCATTTT.

V is TRBV12-3 or TRBV12-4 and J is TRBJ1-1, with TRBD1 matching 9 bases. CDR3 size: 15 residues. Trimming took 4 bases from V and 11 from J; bases not matched to a gene: 14. The CDR3 region has the DNA TGTGCCAGCAGTTGGCCGGGACAGGGAAGGGTTGGTGCTTTCTTT. Encoded protein: CASSWPGQGRVGAFF.

The V gene is TRBV7-2, the J gene TRBJ1-2; no reliable D call. The CDR3 runs to 14 residues. Per germline, CDR1 SGHTA and CDR2 FQGNSA. Trimming shortened V by 5 bases and J by 7 bases, and 17 bases separated the two germline ends. CDR3 nucleotide sequence: TGTGCCAGCAGCCGAGACGGGGTGTTCGGTGGCTACACCTTC. Its translation is CASSRDGVFGGYTF.

This clonotype was seen ten or more times. The chain couples TRBV3-1 to TRBJ2-7; D is uncertain. CDR1 is LGHDT and CDR2 is YNNKEL in the germline V gene (reference sequence). The CDR3 has 14 amino acids. V was cut by 3 bases and J by 2 bases, with 11 bases left in between. CDR3 sequence reads: CASSHGGDPYEQYF. The CDR3 DNA reads TGTGCCAGCAGCCACGGCGGCGATCCCTACGAGCAGTACTTC.

The rearrangement joins TRBV7-9 to TRBJ2-5; no firm D call. The CDR3 runs to 15 residues. Germline V gene sequence: CDR1 SEHNR, CDR2 FQNEAQ (reference sequence). Trimming removed 6 bases from V and 5 bases from J, with 19 bases in between. In DNA, the CDR3 is TGTGCCAGCAGACCCCTTAGGCCGGATGGGGAGACCCAGTACTTC. Translated, it gives CASRPLRPDGETQYF.

V usage is TRBV10-3 and J usage is TRBJ2-5; D might be TRBD1 (5 bases). This CDR3 is built from 13 residues. Germline V gene data show CDR1 as ENHRY and CDR2 as SYGVKD. Between the trimmed V and J ends, which lost 10 bases and 5 bases, there was a span of 17 bases. The CDR3: CASRMGRIETQYF. Written as DNA, the CDR3 is TGTGCCAGCAGGATGGGGCGCATCGAGACCCAGTACTTC.

The chain links TRBV24-1 to TRBJ1-2; no clear D. CDR1 and CDR2 from the germline V gene are KGHDR and SFDVKD. With 3 bases removed from V and 0 bases from J, the gap between germline ends came to 7 bases. This CDR3 contains 14 residues. CDR3 amino acids: CATSDQGTNYGYTF. The CDR3 DNA follows: TGTGCCACCAGTGATCAAGGGACTAACTATGGCTACACCTTC.

This clonotype was counted many times. The V gene is TRBV12-3 or TRBV12-4, the J gene TRBJ2-7; D is ambiguous. Trimming removed 3 bases at V and 1 base at J, with 10 bases between. There are 14 residues in the CDR3. The CDR3 protein is CASSFLDRSYEQYF. In DNA form, the CDR3 reads TGTGCCAGCAGTTTTCTTGACCGGTCCTACGAGCAGTACTTC.

The rearrangement joins TRBV20-1 to TRBJ1-2; tentatively, D is TRBD1 (6 bases). This CDR3 region has 12 residues. CDR1 is DFQATT, CDR2 SNEGSKA, per germline (reference sequence). Trimming shortened V by 4 bases and J by 1 base, and 7 bases separated the two germline ends. The CDR3, as DNA: TGCAGTGCTAAGGGGGGTAACTATGGCTACACCTTC. As protein: CSAKGGNYGYTF.

This clonotype showed up just once. This chain connects TRBV19 to TRBJ2-7, with 8 bases lining up with TRBD2. The CDR3 sequence is 14 residues long. J lost 2 bases, V lost 7 bases, and 7 bases had no gene match. CDR1 is LNHDA and CDR2 is SQIVND in the germline V gene (reference sequence). For the CDR3, the DNA is TGTGCCAGTAATAAGGGTAGCGGGACCTACGAGCAGTACTTC. Translating it yields CASNKGSGTYEQYF.

The chain recombines TRBV5-4 with TRBJ2-2, with unresolved D. The CDR3 is made up of 13 amino acids. Germline CDR1 is SGHNT and CDR2 is YYREEE (reference sequence). The germline V and J ends were trimmed by 4 bases and 4 bases, with 8 bases remaining between them. The CDR3 region is CASSPDPTGELFF. In DNA form, the CDR3 reads TGTGCCAGCAGCCCAGATCCCACCGGGGAGCTGTTTTTT.

This clonotype showed up many times. The chain employs TRBV6-1 and TRBJ2-5, with TRBD2 matching 8 bases. V was clipped by 0 bases and J by 5 bases; unmatched bases: 2. From germline, CDR1 is MNHNS and CDR2 SASEGT. The CDR3 length is 14 residues. The CDR3 spells CASSEARLAETQYF. The DNA for the CDR3 is TGTGCCAGCAGTGAAGCTAGACTAGCGGAGACCCAGTACTTC.

In its sample, this clonotype was seen many times. The chain carries TRBV5-1 and TRBJ2-7; tentatively, D is TRBD1 or TRBD2 (6 bases each). V lost 2 bases to trimming and J lost 5 bases, with 11 bases between them. The CDR3 loop spans 13 amino acids. Germline V gene data show CDR1 as SGHRS and CDR2 as YFSETQ. CDR3 DNA: TGCGCCAGCAGCTTTACAGGGAGGCACGAGCAGTACTTC. It yields the protein CASSFTGRHEQYF.

The sample holds one count of this clonotype. The chain is built from TRBV15 and TRBJ2-2; 9 positions match TRBD1. Germline loops: CDR1 LNHNV, CDR2 YYDKDF (reference sequence). With V trimmed by 10 bases and J by 0 bases, 9 bases remained unmatched. This CDR3 has 16 residues. The CDR3 bases are TGTGCCATTAGGAACGGACAGGGGTCGAACACCGGGGAGCTGTTTTTT. Amino acid sequence: CAIRNGQGSNTGELFF. The whole variable domain, remainder taken from reference TRBV15 and TRBJ2-2, is DAMVIQNPRYQVTQFGKPVTLSCSQTLNHNVMYWYQQKSSQAPKLLFHYYDKDFNNEADTPDNFQSRRPNTSFCFLDIRSPGLGDTAMYLCAIRNGQGSNTGELFFGEGSRLTVL.

This clonotype showed up many times. This chain uses TRBV3-1 with TRBJ1-6; 8 bases match TRBD1. V lost 2 bases to trimming and J lost 6 bases; unmatched junction nucleotides: 6. In germline, CDR1 is LGHDT, CDR2 YNNKEL (reference sequence). The CDR3 is 16 amino acids. As DNA, the CDR3 is TGTGCCAGCAGCCAAAGCAGGGGGCGAGTTAATTCACCCCTCCACTTT. Protein product: CASSQSRGRVNSPLHF.

J is TRBJ2-7 and V is TRBV19; 7 nucleotides agree with TRBD2. Looked up from germline, CDR1 is LNHDA and CDR2 is SQIVND (reference sequence). This CDR3 is 15 amino acids long. Germline trimming cut 5 bases from V and 5 bases from J; bases unmatched to any gene: 12. The CDR3 spells CASSEAAGVPHEQYF. The CDR3 bases are TGTGCCAGTAGTGAGGCGGCGGGGGTTCCCCACGAGCAGTACTTC.

This clonotype was recorded at least ten times. The chain recombines TRBV5-1 with TRBJ1-3, with a possible D match to TRBD1 (5 bases). V shed 4 bases and J shed 4 bases, with 12 bases lying between them. CDR1 and CDR2 from the germline V gene are SGHRS and YFSETQ. CDR3 length equals 14 residues. DNA of the CDR3: TGCGCCAGCAGCGAAGGGACCGACGGAAACACCATATATTTT. It codes for CASSEGTDGNTIYF.